Detailed here is one TCR beta chain. Its antigen is not identified. This specimen comes from a study of radiation and T cells in renal cell carcinoma. Findings and caveats of the study: Without pretreatment biopsies, baseline tumor clonotype presence was undetermined.

The table came from immunoSEQ multiplex PCR; TCRdb's copy has only in-frame clones and leaves some out. The table lists approximately 120,000 clones, roughly 80% of them singletons. Germline V CDR1 and CDR2: SQVTM, ANQGSEA. Trimming took 7 bases from V and 4 from J, leaving 16 bases between them. This CDR3 is 14 amino acids long. Time point denoted: baseline pretreatment blood. Treatment noted: 15 Gy SBRT to primary tumor, nephrectomy 4 weeks later. Serial blood draws occurred at baseline and 2 and 4 weeks post-SBRT. Clear cell pathology was present in this patient's renal cell carcinoma. The TCR comes from a woman aged 55-69 years with renal cell carcinoma. The genes are TRBV29-1 and TRBJ1-4; maybe TRBD1 (5 bases). Material: blood, obtained from a patient whose treatment included radiotherapy and nephrectomy. The DNA for the CDR3 is TGCAGCGGGGGGAGTGTAAACGATAATGAAAAACTGTTTTTT. Translated: CSGGSVNDNEKLFF.